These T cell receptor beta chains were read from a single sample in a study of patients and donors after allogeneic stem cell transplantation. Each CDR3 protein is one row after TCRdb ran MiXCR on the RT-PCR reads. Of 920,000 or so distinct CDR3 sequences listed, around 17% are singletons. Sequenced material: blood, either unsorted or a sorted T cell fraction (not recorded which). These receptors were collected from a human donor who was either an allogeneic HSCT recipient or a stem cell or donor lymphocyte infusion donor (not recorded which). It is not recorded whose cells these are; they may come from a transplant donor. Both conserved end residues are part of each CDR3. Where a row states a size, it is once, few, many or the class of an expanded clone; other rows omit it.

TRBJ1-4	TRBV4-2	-	CASSATRSQNEKLFF
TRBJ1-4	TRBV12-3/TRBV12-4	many	CASSPRGSEKLFF
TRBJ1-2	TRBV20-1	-	CSATPDRLDYGYTF
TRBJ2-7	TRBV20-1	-	CSARDPLAVSYEQYF
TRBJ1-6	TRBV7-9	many	CASSRDREGSPLHF
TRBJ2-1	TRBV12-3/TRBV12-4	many	CASSSTSGRYDEQFF
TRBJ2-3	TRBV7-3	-	CASSLIQGGADTQYF
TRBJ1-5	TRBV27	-	CASSPRQPSNQPQHF
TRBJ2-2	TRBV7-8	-	CASSRRDRTNTGELFF
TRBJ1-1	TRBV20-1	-	CSARETGYTEAFF
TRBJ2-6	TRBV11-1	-	CASSTASGTGFGANVLTF
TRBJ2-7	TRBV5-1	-	CASSYGGQGRAEQYF
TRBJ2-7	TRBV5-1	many	CASSSTSGTYEQYF
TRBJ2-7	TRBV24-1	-	CATSDSTGWEQYF
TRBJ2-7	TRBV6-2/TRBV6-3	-	CASSYRGLYEQYF
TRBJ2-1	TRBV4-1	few	CASSQDEWGYNEQFF
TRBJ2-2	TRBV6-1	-	CASSLQGLINTGELFF
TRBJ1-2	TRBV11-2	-	CASSFRPNYGYTF
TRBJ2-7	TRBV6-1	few	CASSQDGVSSYEQYF
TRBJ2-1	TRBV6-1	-	CASTEAGSYNEQFF
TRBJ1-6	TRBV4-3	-	CASSQDPGSSSYNSPLHF
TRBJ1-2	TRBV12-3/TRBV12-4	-	CASTLTLDYGYTF
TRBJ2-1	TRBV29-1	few	CTGSGGNEQFF
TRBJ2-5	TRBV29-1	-	CSVSYFPGQYF
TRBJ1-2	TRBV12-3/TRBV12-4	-	CASSFLLGRDRASYGYTF
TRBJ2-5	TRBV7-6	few	CASSPPGLHQETQYF
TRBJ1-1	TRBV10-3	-	CAISEKGQGWMNTEAFF
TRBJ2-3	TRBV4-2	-	CASSLFSGGSRAPSTDTQYF
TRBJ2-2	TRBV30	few	CAWSVPWVNTGELFF
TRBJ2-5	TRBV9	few	CASSIRDRGRESETQYF
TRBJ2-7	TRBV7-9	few	CASTPREEQYF
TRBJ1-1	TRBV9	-	CASSVVWKNTEAFF
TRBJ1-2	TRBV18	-	CASSPLPDTYYGYTF
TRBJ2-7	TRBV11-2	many	CASSPETGLSYEQYF
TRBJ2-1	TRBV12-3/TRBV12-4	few	CASSLAPGGHYNEQFF
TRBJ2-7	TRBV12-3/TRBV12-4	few	CASTYRISYEQYF
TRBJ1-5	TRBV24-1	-	CATSDAGGHINQPQHF
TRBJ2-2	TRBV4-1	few	CASSLKYGGTGELFF
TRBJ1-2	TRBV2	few	CASSLQSNYGYTF
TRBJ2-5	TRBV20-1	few	CSASAGGAPAGETQYF
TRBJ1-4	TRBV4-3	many	CASSHRQGWNEKLFF
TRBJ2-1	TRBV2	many	CASIYNEQFF
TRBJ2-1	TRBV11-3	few	CASSFNPLAVSYNEQFF
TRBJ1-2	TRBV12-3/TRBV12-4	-	CASSLVGGSGYTF
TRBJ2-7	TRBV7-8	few	CASSLAPGGPYEQYF
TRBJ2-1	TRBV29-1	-	CSVLVGWGNDEQFF
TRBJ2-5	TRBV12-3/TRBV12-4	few	CASSLQAATQYF
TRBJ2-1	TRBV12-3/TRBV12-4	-	CASSSGQGSNEQFF
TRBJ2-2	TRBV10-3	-	CAIRNRGLNTGELFF
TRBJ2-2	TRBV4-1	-	CASSQVWGLNTGELFF
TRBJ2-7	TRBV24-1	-	CATAAAGGTYEQYF
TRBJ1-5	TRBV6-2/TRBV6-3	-	CASSYRTGGNQPQHF
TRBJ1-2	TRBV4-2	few	CASSQDRNVFYGYTF
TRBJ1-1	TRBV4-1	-	CASSQARGRSPEAFF
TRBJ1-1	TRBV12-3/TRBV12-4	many	CASTQSTGANTEAFF
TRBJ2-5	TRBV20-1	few	CSAYLGQGKETQYF